Presented here are 26 T cell receptor beta chains from one specimen sequenced in a study of blood T cell repertoires in COVID-19. Some clones are missing from TCRdb's copy, which holds only in-frame ones; the method was immunoSEQ multiplex PCR. Altogether about 360,000 clones are present, less than 90% being singletons, with the ten largest covering about 7%. The sample was peripheral blood. The receptor source for this set is a woman aged 55-69 years with COVID-19, enrolled during active disease.

This rearrangement joins TRBV6-5 to TRBJ1-6; perhaps TRBD1 as D (6 bases). With 5 bases removed from V and 3 bases from J, the gap between germline ends came to 11 bases. Germline CDR1 reads MNHEY; CDR2 reads SVGAGI. The CDR3 spans 15 residues. In nucleotides, the CDR3 is TGTGCCAGCAGTACCACAGGGAACTATAATTCACCCCTCCACTTT. It is translated as CASSTTGNYNSPLHF.

The chain combines TRBV12-3 or TRBV12-4 with TRBJ1-6, with 9 bases lining up with TRBD1. Germline trimming cut 9 bases from V and 8 bases from J; bases unmatched to any gene: 5. The CDR3 is 13 residues long. CDR3 coding DNA: TGTGCCAGGGTGGACAGGGGTTATTCACCCCTCCACTTT. Translated: CARVDRGYSPLHF.

The chain has TRBV12-3 or TRBV12-4 and TRBJ1-1, with 9 bases matching TRBD1. Trimming at V came to 5 bases and at J to 11 bases, leaving 9 bases not matched to a gene. The CDR3 covers 13 residues. CDR3 sequence reads: CASSLLPGQGAFF. The CDR3 coding sequence is TGTGCCAGCAGTCTTCTACCGGGACAGGGTGCTTTCTTT.

This chain uses TRBV5-4 with TRBJ2-7, with 7 bases lining up with TRBD1. Germline V lookup: CDR1 SGHNT, CDR2 YYREEE (reference sequence). CDR3 length: 16 residues. J gave up 5 bases and V 0 bases, and 11 bases lay outside the gene matches. The CDR3 reads CASSLEGASAEDEQYF. For the CDR3, the DNA is TGTGCCAGCAGCTTGGAGGGGGCTAGTGCAGAGGACGAGCAGTACTTC.

This rearrangement joins TRBV30 to TRBJ2-3; no clear D gene. The length of the CDR3 is 12 residues. Germline CDR1 reads GTSNPN; CDR2 reads SVGIG (reference sequence). V lost 0 bases, J lost 2 bases, and 3 bases lay in between. The CDR3 region has the DNA TGTGCCTGGAGTGTCTCCACAGATACGCAGTATTTT. This encodes CAWSVSTDTQYF. Using reference TRBV30 and TRBJ2-3 for the parts outside the CDR3, the full variable domain is SQTIHQWPATLVQPVGSPLSLECTVEGTSNPNLYWYRQAAGRGLQLLFYSVGIGQISSEVPQNLSASRPQDRQFILSSKKLLLSDSGFYLCAWSVSTDTQYFGPGTRLTVL.

The chain carries TRBV19 and TRBJ2-4; 10 nucleotides line up with TRBD1. The CDR3 covers 14 residues. After removal of 3 bases from V and 8 bases from J, the junction contained 4 bases not matched to a gene. Germline V gene data show CDR1 as LNHDA and CDR2 as SQIVND (reference sequence). CDR3 in amino acids: CASSIPDRGDIQYF. For the CDR3, the DNA is TGTGCCAGTAGTATTCCGGACAGGGGGGACATTCAGTACTTC.

The V and J genes are TRBV4-1 and TRBJ2-3; D call uncertain. Per the germline V gene, CDR1 is MGHRA and CDR2 is YSYEKL. The germline V and J ends were trimmed by 0 bases and 2 bases, with 9 bases remaining between them. The CDR3 contains 15 residues. The CDR3 sequence: CASSQEESPTDTQYF. The CDR3 coding sequence is TGCGCCAGCAGCCAAGAAGAGAGCCCCACAGATACGCAGTATTTT.

The V call is TRBV11-2, the J call TRBJ2-7; D may be TRBD1 (5 bases). The CDR3 consists of 14 residues. CDR1 is SGHAT, CDR2 FQNNGV, per germline. The V gene lost 4 bases and the J gene lost 6 bases, with 16 bases spanning the gap. The CDR3 DNA reads TGTGCCAGCAGCTCCCCCAGGGAACGAGGCGAGCAGTACTTC. Its protein product is CASSSPRERGEQYF.

The chain employs TRBV19 and TRBJ1-3; the D gene is possibly TRBD1 (5 bases). Trimming took 6 bases from V and 2 from J, leaving 14 bases between them. Germline loops: CDR1 LNHDA, CDR2 SQIVND (reference sequence). This CDR3 spans 15 amino acids. The CDR3 bases are TGTGCCAGTAGCGACAGCTCAGGTCCTGGAAACACCATATATTTT. Translated: CASSDSSGPGNTIYF.

The chain joins TRBV6-2 or TRBV6-3 to TRBJ1-2; 9 nucleotides agree with TRBD1. Germline V CDR1 and CDR2: MNHEY, SVGEGT. There are 14 residues in the CDR3. Germline trimming cut 6 bases from V and 0 bases from J; bases unmatched to any gene: 2. Here the CDR3 reads CASSGTGTNYGYTF. In nucleotides, the CDR3 is TGTGCCAGCAGCGGGACAGGGACTAACTATGGCTACACCTTC.

To note about this clone: This sequence is one base from a far larger clone and is likely a read error. This sequence joins TRBV6-2 or TRBV6-3 and TRBJ1-5, with 9 bases matching TRBD1. Per germline, CDR1 MNHEY and CDR2 SVGEGT. V shed 5 bases, J shed 3 bases, and the junction held 5 bases outside the gene matches. The CDR3 extends over 15 amino acids. In nucleotides, the CDR3 is TGTGCCAGCAGTCAGGGGACAGGGACCAATCAGCCCCAGCATTTT. It codes for CASSQGTGTNQPQHF.

The rearrangement uses TRBV13 and TRBJ2-7; tentative D call: TRBD1 (6 bases). The CDR3 spans 16 residues. V lost 4 bases and J lost 0, with 16 bases in between. Germline-derived CDR1 and CDR2 are PRHDT and FYEKMQ (reference sequence). The CDR3 DNA follows: TGTGCCAGCAGCTCGTTACAGGGACCGAGCTCCTACGAGCAGTACTTC. Translated: CASSSLQGPSSYEQYF.

This clone was seen only a few times. The chain couples TRBV7-3 to TRBJ1-5; D uncertain. Germline values: CDR1 SGHTA, CDR2 FQGTGA. The ends were cut back, 2 bases at V and 4 bases at J, with 6 bases in the middle. The CDR3 length is 13 residues. DNA of the CDR3: TGTGCCAGCAGCTTATCGGTTAATCAGCCCCAGCATTTT. Translated: CASSLSVNQPQHF.

The chain combines TRBV7-9 with TRBJ2-1; possible D gene TRBD1, 6 bases. V lost 2 bases and J 7 bases, leaving 12 bases between the germline ends. This CDR3 contains 14 residues. CDR1 is SEHNR and CDR2 is FQNEAQ in the germline V gene (reference sequence). CDR3 amino acids: CASSLRGTLNEQFF. The CDR3 nucleotides are TGTGCCAGCAGCTTACGTGGGACACTTAATGAGCAGTTCTTC.

This chain links TRBV13 with TRBJ2-3, with D possibly TRBD2 on 7 matching bases. With 4 bases removed from V and 3 bases from J, the gap between germline ends came to 17 bases. This CDR3 has 16 residues. The germline V gene encodes CDR1 PRHDT and CDR2 FYEKMQ (reference sequence). CDR3 DNA sequence: TGTGCCAGCAGCTCCCGGGGCGGGGGCCGGACAGATACGCAGTATTTT. As protein: CASSSRGGGRTDTQYF.

This chain uses TRBV15 with TRBJ1-3; D not resolved. Trimming left V 1 base short and J 4 bases short, with 11 bases between. Germline CDR1 LNHNV, CDR2 YYDKDF (reference sequence). CDR3 length equals 15 residues. The CDR3 region is CATSRGEGGGNTIYF. CDR3 coding DNA: TGTGCCACCAGCAGAGGTGAGGGTGGCGGAAACACCATATATTTT.

The chain is built from TRBV11-2 and TRBJ1-6, with D perhaps matching TRBD1 (6 bases). CDR3 length equals 20 residues. Germline V gene sequence: CDR1 SGHAT, CDR2 FQNNGV. Trimming took 0 bases from V and 0 from J, leaving 18 bases between them. CDR3 nucleotides: TGTGCCAGCAGCTTAGATCGCAGGGGCGGACTGAGCTCCTATAATTCACCCCTCCACTTT. It codes for CASSLDRRGGLSSYNSPLHF.

The chain uses TRBV5-6 and TRBJ1-1; D gene uncertain. The CDR3 has 14 residues. V was clipped by 2 bases and J by 3 bases, with 11 bases between them. CDR1 and CDR2 from the germline V gene are SGHDT and YYEEEE. Here the CDR3 DNA reads TGTGCCAGCAGCTTAGACATGGGCCACACTGAAGCTTTCTTT. This codes for CASSLDMGHTEAFF. The full variable domain, with the rest looked up from reference TRBV5-6 and TRBJ1-1, is DAGVTQSPTHLIKTRGQQVTLRCSPKSGHDTVSWYQQALGQGPQFIFQYYEEEERQRGNFPDRFSGHQFPNYSSELNVNALLLGDSALYLCASSLDMGHTEAFFGQGTRLTVV.

CDR3 sequence reads: CASSSPDSENNEQYF. DNA for the CDR3: TGTGCCAGCAGCTCCCCGGATAGCGAAAACAACGAGCAGTACTTC. The rearrangement uses TRBV13 and TRBJ2-7, with a possible D match to TRBD2 (5 bases). The V gene's germline CDR1 is PRHDT and CDR2 FYEKMQ (reference sequence). The germline V and J ends were trimmed by 4 bases and 5 bases, with 18 bases remaining between them. The length of the CDR3 is 15 residues.

The chain joins TRBV7-2 to TRBJ1-3; unclear D gene. Germline V CDR1 and CDR2: SGHTA, FQGNSA. The CDR3 consists of 14 residues. V lost 5 bases and J 4 bases, leaving 12 bases between the germline ends. The CDR3 protein is CASSQNPGGNTIYF. The CDR3 nucleotides are TGTGCCAGCAGCCAAAACCCGGGGGGAAACACCATATATTTT. Supplemented by reference TRBV7-2 and TRBJ1-3, the full variable domain reads GAGVSQSPSNKVTEKGKDVELRCDPISGHTALYWYRQSLGQGLEFLIYFQGNSAPDKSGLPSDRFSAERTGGSVSTLTIQRTQQEDSAVYLCASSQNPGGNTIYFGEGSWLTVV.

The chain recombines TRBV28 with TRBJ1-6; D is unclear. CDR3 length equals 17 residues. The V gene's germline CDR1 is MDHEN and CDR2 SYDVKM. V lost 3 bases and J 3 bases, leaving 15 bases between the germline ends. DNA of the CDR3: TGTGCCAGCAGTTTTCCCTCCAAATCCGGCTATAATTCACCCCTCCACTTT. Its protein product is CASSFPSKSGYNSPLHF. Using reference TRBV28 and TRBJ1-6 for the parts outside the CDR3, the full variable domain is DVKVTQSSRYLVKRTGEKVFLECVQDMDHENMFWYRQDPGLGLRLIYFSYDVKMKEKGDIPEGYSVSREKKERFSLILESASTNQTSMYLCASSFPSKSGYNSPLHFGNGTRLTVT.

The chain links TRBV19 to TRBJ1-5; D is perhaps TRBD1 (6 bases). CDR3 length: 14 amino acids. Germline assignment: CDR1 LNHDA and CDR2 SQIVND (reference sequence). Trimming stripped 8 bases from V and 4 bases from J, with 15 bases between. CDR3 bases: TGTGCCAGTCAGTACGGGACAATAAATCAGCCCCAGCATTTT. Protein product: CASQYGTINQPQHF.

The J gene is TRBJ2-5, the V gene TRBV12-3 or TRBV12-4, with D possibly matching TRBD2 (6 bases). CDR3 length equals 12 residues. Trimming left V 6 bases short and J 4 bases short, with 9 bases between. CDR3 in DNA: TGTGCCAGCAGGAGGGAGGTAGAGACCCAGTACTTC. Its translation: CASRREVETQYF.

The chain links TRBV4-1 to TRBJ1-1; D may be TRBD1 (5 bases). The CDR3 loop spans 16 amino acids. V lost 2 bases and J 3 bases, leaving 16 bases between the germline ends. Germline V gives CDR1 MGHRA, CDR2 YSYEKL. CDR3 in DNA: TGCGCCAGCAGCCAAAGCTTTGCAGGGTATTACACTGAAGCTTTCTTT. Protein: CASSQSFAGYYTEAFF.

The chain has TRBV6-5 and TRBJ1-2; unclear D gene. The CDR3 covers 13 residues. V shed 5 bases and J shed 8 bases, with 15 bases lying between them. Looked up from germline, CDR1 is MNHEY and CDR2 is SVGAGI. CDR3 sequence reads: CASSIHNREGYTF. CDR3 sequence (DNA): TGTGCCAGCAGTATCCATAATCGGGAGGGCTACACCTTC.

The chain combines TRBV11-3 with TRBJ2-1, with D perhaps TRBD2 (6 bases). Germline assignment: CDR1 SGHNT and CDR2 YENEEA. The CDR3 runs 14 residues. With 3 bases removed from V and 0 bases from J, the gap between germline ends came to 6 bases. CDR3 DNA sequence: TGTGCCAGCAGCTTGGAGGGCTCCTACAATGAGCAGTTCTTC. This translates into CASSLEGSYNEQFF.